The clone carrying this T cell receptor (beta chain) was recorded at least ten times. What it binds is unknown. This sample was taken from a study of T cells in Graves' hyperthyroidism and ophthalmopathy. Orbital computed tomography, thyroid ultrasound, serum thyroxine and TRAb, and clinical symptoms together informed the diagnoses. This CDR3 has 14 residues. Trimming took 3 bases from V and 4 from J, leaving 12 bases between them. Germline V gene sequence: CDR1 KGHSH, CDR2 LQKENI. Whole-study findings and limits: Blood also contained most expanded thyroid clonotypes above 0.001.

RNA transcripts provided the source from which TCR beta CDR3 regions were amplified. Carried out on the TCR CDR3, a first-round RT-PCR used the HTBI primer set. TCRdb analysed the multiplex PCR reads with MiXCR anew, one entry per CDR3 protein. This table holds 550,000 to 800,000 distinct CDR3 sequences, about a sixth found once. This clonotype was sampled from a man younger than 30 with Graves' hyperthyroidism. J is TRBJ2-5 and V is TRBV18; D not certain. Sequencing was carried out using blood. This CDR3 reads CASSPSLVGETQYF. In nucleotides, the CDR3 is TGTGCCAGCTCACCTTCCTTGGTAGGAGAGACCCAGTACTTC.